This TCR beta chain is drawn from a study of T cell responses to AZD1222 COVID-19 vaccine. Notes on the study in general: With dominance at 160-218 and 743-854, vaccine-associated CD4 TCRs spanned spike. Within unmutated variant regions lay the reported targets of nearly half of spike-specific TCRs.

The repertoire was sequenced with immunoSEQ multiplex PCR; TCRdb's copy has only in-frame clones and lacks some. The sample has some 150,000 clones; 75% to 95% are singletons. This clone came up once. The target antigen is unknown. CDR3 size: 14 residues. Trimming shortened V by 7 bases and J by 7 bases, and 19 bases separated the two germline ends. Germline CDR1 is MNHEY and CDR2 is SVGAGI. This material consisted of peripheral blood, taken 28 days after the second AZD1222 dose. V is TRBV6-5 and J is TRBJ1-2; no definite D call. The TCR sequence derives from an adult who received the AZD1222 COVID-19 vaccine. CDR3 DNA sequence: TGTGCCAGCACCCCGGGCCCCGTGCTTAGTGGCTACACCTTC. The encoded protein is CASTPGPVLSGYTF.